This TCR beta chain was captured in a study of tumor-infiltrating lymphocytes in oesophageal squamous cell carcinoma. TCRdb itself ran the PCR reads through MiXCR, one entry per CDR3 protein. The sample carries 18,000 or so distinct CDR3 sequences, around 43% recorded once. The CDR3 is 13 residues long. Germline CDR1 reads SGHTA; CDR2 reads FQGNSA. The sequenced sample consisted of normal esophageal tissue next to the tumor. This chain uses TRBV7-2 with TRBJ1-2; unclear D gene. The DNA end favors TRBJ2-7, so the J call may be wrong. This receptor was taken from a female donor with esophageal squamous cell carcinoma. The CDR3 region is CASSLGTPYEQYF. The CDR3 DNA is TGTGCCAGCAGCTTAGGGACCCCCTACGAGCAGTACTTC.